Listed below are T cell receptor beta chains from one sample, sequenced in a study of memory CD4+ T cells and cytomegalovirus serostatus. TCRdb's table, derived via immunoSEQ multiplex PCR, lists solely in-frame clones and lacks some. The sample includes 50,000 to 65,000 clones, around 80% of them seen just once. Input material: memory CD4+ T cells from blood. These receptor sequences come from an adult in good health and CMV-seronegative. Each CDR3 is given with its conserved first and last residue. Fields, in order: clone size, D gene, J gene, V gene, CDR3 DNA, CDR3 protein. A D gene is named only where the DNA matches it firmly. Clone size is shown for a subset of rows, as once, few, many or a class of expanded clone.

abundance: few; d_gene: NA; j_gene: TRBJ1-6; v_gene: TRBV5-4; CDR3nt: TGTGCCAGCAGCCCGGGAGCCAGTGGCTCCTATAATTCACCCCTCCACTTT; CDR3aa: CASSPGASGSYNSPLHF
abundance: NA; d_gene: TRBD1; j_gene: TRBJ2-7; v_gene: TRBV11-1; CDR3nt: TGTGCCAGCAGCTTAGGAAGTTCGACAGGGGGACTTCACTACGAGCAGTACTTC; CDR3aa: CASSLGSSTGGLHYEQYF
abundance: NA; d_gene: TRBD2; j_gene: TRBJ2-5; v_gene: TRBV6-5; CDR3nt: TGTGCCAGCAGTTACTGGGCGGGGGGGCCGGAGACCCAGTACTTC; CDR3aa: CASSYWAGGPETQYF
abundance: NA; d_gene: TRBD1; j_gene: TRBJ2-1; v_gene: TRBV11-1; CDR3nt: TGTGCCAGCAGCTTAGGGCCAAGGACAGGTGAAGACAATGAGCAGTTCTTC; CDR3aa: CASSLGPRTGEDNEQFF
abundance: NA; d_gene: NA; j_gene: TRBJ1-2; v_gene: TRBV6-5; CDR3nt: TGTGCCAGCAGCCCGGGGGGGGCGCATGGCTACACCTTC; CDR3aa: CASSPGGAHGYTF
abundance: NA; d_gene: NA; j_gene: TRBJ1-2; v_gene: TRBV7-3; CDR3nt: TGTGCCAGCAGCTTAACGGGGCAGGGCGGCTATGGCTACACCTTC; CDR3aa: CASSLTGQGGYGYTF
abundance: NA; d_gene: TRBD2; j_gene: TRBJ2-3; v_gene: TRBV7-8; CDR3nt: TGTGCCAGCAGCTTAGCGTACCGGGCGGGGGGAGACACAGATACGCAGTATTTT; CDR3aa: CASSLAYRAGGDTDTQYF
abundance: NA; d_gene: NA; j_gene: TRBJ2-3; v_gene: TRBV6-1; CDR3nt: TGTGCCAGCAGTGAATTCGGGTATTTT; CDR3aa: CASSEFGYF
abundance: NA; d_gene: NA; j_gene: TRBJ2-1; v_gene: TRBV29-1; CDR3nt: TGCAGCGCACAGGCATACAATGAGCAGTTCTTC; CDR3aa: CSAQAYNEQFF
abundance: NA; d_gene: NA; j_gene: TRBJ1-5; v_gene: TRBV6-1; CDR3nt: TGTGCCAGCATGGACAGCAACAATCAGCCCCAGCATTTT; CDR3aa: CASMDSNNQPQHF
abundance: NA; d_gene: TRBD1; j_gene: TRBJ1-6; v_gene: TRBV9; CDR3nt: TGTGCCAGCAGCTTTGCCGGGACAGCCTATAATTCACCCCTCCACTTT; CDR3aa: CASSFAGTAYNSPLHF
abundance: NA; d_gene: NA; j_gene: TRBJ2-3; v_gene: TRBV10-3; CDR3nt: TGTGCCATCAGTGGGTCGGTGGGCACAGATACGCAGTATTTT; CDR3aa: CAISGSVGTDTQYF
abundance: NA; d_gene: NA; j_gene: TRBJ2-1; v_gene: TRBV5-1; CDR3nt: TGCGCCAGCAGCTCCCAGCTTCTAAATGAGCAGTTCTTC; CDR3aa: CASSSQLLNEQFF
abundance: few; d_gene: NA; j_gene: TRBJ1-1; v_gene: TRBV11-3; CDR3nt: TGTGCCAGCAGCTCTAGGGACAACACTGAAGCTTTCTTT; CDR3aa: CASSSRDNTEAFF
abundance: NA; d_gene: NA; j_gene: TRBJ2-1; v_gene: TRBV9; CDR3nt: TGTGCCAGCAGCGTCCCCGTGGGCAGGGTTAACAATGAGCAGTTCTTC; CDR3aa: CASSVPVGRVNNEQFF
abundance: NA; d_gene: TRBD1; j_gene: TRBJ1-3; v_gene: TRBV18; CDR3nt: TGTGCCAGCTCACCTCTTCCGGGACAGGAGCTTGGAAACACCATATATTTT; CDR3aa: CASSPLPGQELGNTIYF
abundance: NA; d_gene: NA; j_gene: TRBJ1-3; v_gene: TRBV5-5; CDR3nt: TGTGCCAGCAGCTCCATACCCATCTCTGGAAACACCATATATTTT; CDR3aa: CASSSIPISGNTIYF
abundance: NA; d_gene: NA; j_gene: TRBJ1-2; v_gene: TRBV2; CDR3nt: TGTGCCAGCCGGGCGGACAGTACTAACTATGGCTACACCTTC; CDR3aa: CASRADSTNYGYTF
abundance: NA; d_gene: TRBD1; j_gene: TRBJ1-1; v_gene: TRBV5-8; CDR3nt: TGTGCCAGCAGCCGAGGACAGGCTCAGGGAGCTTTCTTT; CDR3aa: CASSRGQAQGAFF
abundance: few; d_gene: TRBD1; j_gene: TRBJ2-6; v_gene: TRBV19; CDR3nt: TGTGCCAGTACCTCGGACAGGAGCTCTGGGGCCAACGTCCTGACTTTC; CDR3aa: CASTSDRSSGANVLTF
abundance: NA; d_gene: TRBD1; j_gene: TRBJ1-2; v_gene: TRBV4-2; CDR3nt: TGTGCCAGCAGCCAAGATGACAGGGGGAGCTATGGCTACACCTTC; CDR3aa: CASSQDDRGSYGYTF
abundance: NA; d_gene: NA; j_gene: TRBJ2-5; v_gene: TRBV5-1; CDR3nt: TGCGCCAGCAGCCCAAGGTCGGACCCTAAGGAGACCCAGTACTTC; CDR3aa: CASSPRSDPKETQYF
abundance: NA; d_gene: TRBD1; j_gene: TRBJ2-4; v_gene: TRBV19; CDR3nt: TGTGCCATACGACAGGGGAAAAACATTCAGTACTTC; CDR3aa: CAIRQGKNIQYF
abundance: NA; d_gene: NA; j_gene: TRBJ1-2; v_gene: TRBV28; CDR3nt: TGTGCCAGCACCTACGGGCCCTATGGCTACACCTTC; CDR3aa: CASTYGPYGYTF
abundance: few; d_gene: NA; j_gene: TRBJ1-1; v_gene: TRBV6-1; CDR3nt: TGTGCCAGCAGGACACAGGGAGGTGGCACTGAAGCTTTCTTT; CDR3aa: CASRTQGGGTEAFF
abundance: few; d_gene: NA; j_gene: TRBJ2-2; v_gene: TRBV11-2; CDR3nt: TGTGCCAGCAGCTTCCTCCCCACCGGGGAGCTGTTTTTT; CDR3aa: CASSFLPTGELFF
abundance: once; d_gene: NA; j_gene: TRBJ1-5; v_gene: TRBV29-1; CDR3nt: TGCAGCGTTGGAGGGCCCAATCAGCCCCAGCATTTT; CDR3aa: CSVGGPNQPQHF
abundance: NA; d_gene: TRBD1; j_gene: TRBJ2-5; v_gene: TRBV6-6; CDR3nt: TGTGCCAGCAGTTACTCGTCGCAGGGGGTGATGACCCAGTACTTC; CDR3aa: CASSYSSQGVMTQYF
abundance: NA; d_gene: TRBD2; j_gene: TRBJ2-2; v_gene: TRBV6-6; CDR3nt: TGTGCCAGCTATCCTAGCGGGGGATTGACCGGGGAGCTGTTTTTT; CDR3aa: CASYPSGGLTGELFF
abundance: NA; d_gene: TRBD1; j_gene: TRBJ2-3; v_gene: TRBV6-6; CDR3nt: TGTGCCAGCAGTTTCCCCGGGACAGGGGCACCAGATACGCAGTATTTT; CDR3aa: CASSFPGTGAPDTQYF
abundance: NA; d_gene: TRBD2; j_gene: TRBJ2-1; v_gene: TRBV14; CDR3nt: TGTGCCAGCAGCCAAGGGGGGGGATTACGTCGCAATGAGCAGTTCTTC; CDR3aa: CASSQGGGLRRNEQFF
abundance: NA; d_gene: NA; j_gene: TRBJ1-2; v_gene: TRBV7-2; CDR3nt: TGTGCCAGCAGCTCCCGCGGGGGAGACAGCTATGGCTACACCTTC; CDR3aa: CASSSRGGDSYGYTF
abundance: NA; d_gene: NA; j_gene: TRBJ2-6; v_gene: TRBV5-6; CDR3nt: TGTGCCAGCAGCCGGAACAGCCTCTCTGGGGCCAACGTCCTGACTTTC; CDR3aa: CASSRNSLSGANVLTF